This T cell receptor beta chain was identified during a study of blood T cells in healthy people across ages. Across the whole study: T cells yielded about one barcoded beta molecule per two cells through template switching.

Each sample yielded at least 6 million isolated PBMCs. A J-beta primer mix and a sample-barcoded 5' primer were used in a second PCR of about 6 to 12 cycles. TCRdb reprocessed the 5' RACE reads via MiXCR and lists one record per CDR3 protein. In the table there are over a million distinct CDR3 sequences, less than 50% of which are singletons. This clonotype was detected a few times. V shed 0 bases and J shed 3 bases, with 12 bases lying between them. Germline CDR1 and CDR2: LGHNA and YNFKEQ. CDR3 size: 16 residues. The rearrangement joins TRBV4-2 to TRBJ2-1, with unresolved D. Sequencing input: blood. The clonotype was recovered from a woman aged 60-75 years in good health. The CDR3 loop is CASSQEWSGDYNEQFF. The CDR3 nucleotides read TGTGCCAGCAGCCAAGAATGGAGTGGCGACTACAATGAGCAGTTCTTC.